Following are 27 T cell receptor beta chains from one sample sequenced in a study of T cell repertoires in cytomegalovirus infection. The antigens these receptors bind are not known. TCRdb passed the reads through MiXCR, listing each CDR3 protein once. The data contain 550,000 to 850,000 distinct CDR3 sequences, around a third of them singletons. Source: cultured PBMCs, taken from culture after CMV antigen stimulation. The source is a human donor in good health (CMV status not recorded). Some clones in this sample may be carry-over from other donors' samples.

This rearrangement joins TRBV15 to TRBJ1-2; tentative D call: TRBD1 (5 bases). Germline assignment: CDR1 LNHNV and CDR2 YYDKDF (reference sequence). V was clipped by 6 bases and J by 0 bases, with 8 bases between them. The CDR3 totals 13 residues. Here the CDR3 reads CATRKGTNYGYTF. The CDR3 DNA reads TGTGCCACCAGAAAGGGGACTAACTATGGCTACACCTTC.

With respect to this clonotype: At one of its ends the junction is not consistent with the germline gene, which may arise from a read error. This chain connects TRBV4-3 to TRBJ2-4; D call uncertain. This CDR3 contains 13 residues. CDR1 is LGHNA, CDR2 YSLEER, per germline. This CDR3 reads CASSQESRQPRNF. In DNA, the CDR3 is TGCGCCAGCAGCCAAGAGTCCCGACAACCGCGAAACTTC.

This clonotype was counted only a few times. The rearrangement links TRBV12-3 or TRBV12-4 to TRBJ1-1; unclear D gene. V was shortened by 3 bases and J by 3 bases, with 17 bases between the two germline ends. The CDR3 runs 16 residues. As DNA, the CDR3 is TGTGCCAGCAGTTTCTTGGGAAAATCTACGGACACTGAAGCTTTCTTT. It translates to CASSFLGKSTDTEAFF.

This chain links TRBV5-1 with TRBJ2-5; no clear D. The CDR3 contains 14 residues. V was shortened by 2 bases and J by 2 bases, with 10 bases between the two germline ends. In germline, CDR1 is SGHRS, CDR2 YFSETQ. The CDR3 loop is CASSFLDGQETQYF. The CDR3 nucleotides read TGCGCCAGCAGCTTTCTGGACGGGCAAGAGACCCAGTACTTC.

The chain is built from TRBV4-1 and TRBJ2-7, with no clear D. V was cut by 0 bases and J by 3 bases, with 12 bases left in between. The CDR3 covers 15 residues. Germline values: CDR1 MGHRA, CDR2 YSYEKL. The CDR3 reads CASSQDSQTDYEQYF. In DNA, the CDR3 is TGCGCCAGCAGCCAAGATTCACAGACCGACTACGAGCAGTACTTC.

The V call is TRBV10-3, the J call TRBJ2-1; TRBD2 matches 9 bases. Germline V CDR1 and CDR2: ENHRY, SYGVKD. J gave up 9 bases and V 11 bases, and 8 bases lay outside the gene matches. CDR3 size: 12 residues. In DNA form, the CDR3 reads TGTGCCGTACGGCGGGGGGGCAGTGAGCAGTTCTTC. Residues: CAVRRGGSEQFF.

The chain has TRBV7-8 and TRBJ2-1, with a possible D match to TRBD1 (5 bases). In germline, CDR1 is SGHVS, CDR2 FQNEAQ. CDR3 length: 15 residues. Trimming cost V 2 bases and J 6 bases, with 14 bases left between them. This chain's CDR3 is CASSLIPGQGNEQFF. As DNA, the CDR3 is TGTGCCAGCAGCTTAATCCCAGGGCAAGGCAATGAGCAGTTCTTC.

This chain links TRBV6-5 with TRBJ1-4; D ambiguous. V was cut by 1 base and J by 8 bases, with 14 bases left in between. The CDR3 has 15 amino acids. The germline gives CDR1 MNHEY, CDR2 SVGAGI. The chain's CDR3 is CASSYYGRLDEKLFF. The CDR3 region has the DNA TGTGCCAGCAGTTACTACGGCAGGTTAGACGAAAAACTGTTTTTT.

This clonotype occurred a few times. This chain connects TRBV5-6 to TRBJ2-3, with D perhaps TRBD2 (7 bases). With 0 bases removed from V and 7 bases from J, the gap between germline ends came to 15 bases. Looked up from germline, CDR1 is SGHDT and CDR2 is YYEEEE. The CDR3 loop spans 15 amino acids. CDR3 residues: CASSLGGGGVNTQYF. DNA of the CDR3: TGTGCCAGCAGCTTGGGAGGGGGGGGAGTGAATACGCAGTATTTT. Filled out from reference TRBV5-6 and TRBJ2-3, the complete variable domain reads DAGVTQSPTHLIKTRGQQVTLRCSPKSGHDTVSWYQQALGQGPQFIFQYYEEEERQRGNFPDRFSGHQFPNYSSELNVNALLLGDSALYLCASSLGGGGVNTQYFGPGTRLTVL.

This clonotype occurred a few times. The chain recombines TRBV11-2 with TRBJ2-1; TRBD2 agrees at 7 bases. V lost 8 bases, J lost 0 bases, and 10 bases stayed unmatched. Germline-derived CDR1 and CDR2 are SGHAT and FQNNGV. The CDR3 covers 16 residues. CDR3 in DNA: TGTGCCAGCGCCCGCCCCGGGGGGTACTCCTACAATGAGCAGTTCTTC. Protein product: CASARPGGYSYNEQFF. The variable domain in full, with the rest retrieved from reference TRBV11-2 and TRBJ2-1, is EAGVAQSPRYKIIEKRQSVAFWCNPISGHATLYWYQQILGQGPKLLIQFQNNGVVDDSQLPKDRFSAERLKGVDSTLKIQPAKLEDSAVYLCASARPGGYSYNEQFFGPGTRLTVL.

Written as DNA, the CDR3 is TGTGCCAGCAGCTTAATGGGCGGGGGCCCGGAGGGGGATACGCAGTATTTT. Protein product: CASSLMGGGPEGDTQYF. The rearrangement links TRBV7-2 to TRBJ2-3, with a possible D match to TRBD2 (7 bases). This CDR3 spans 17 amino acids. Germline assignment: CDR1 SGHTA and CDR2 FQGNSA. With 2 bases removed from V and 6 bases from J, the gap between germline ends came to 21 bases.

The rearrangement uses TRBV7-9 and TRBJ1-2; 10 bases agree with TRBD1. V lost 8 bases and J lost 4; bases outside the gene matches: 7. The germline CDR1 and CDR2 sequences are SEHNR and FQNEAQ (reference sequence). The CDR3 runs to 14 residues. CDR3 sequence (DNA): TGTGCCAGCGGGTCGGACAGGGGGGCCTATGGCTACACCTTC. Its translation is CASGSDRGAYGYTF.

This clonotype was counted many times. This rearrangement joins TRBV7-2 to TRBJ1-3; unclear D gene. CDR1 and CDR2 (germline): SGHTA, FQGNSA. Trimming took 4 bases from V and 0 from J, leaving 7 bases between them. CDR3 length: 14 residues. For the CDR3, the DNA is TGTGCCAGCAGCTGGTGGGACTCTGGAAACACCATATATTTT. It yields the protein CASSWWDSGNTIYF. Combining the CDR3 with reference TRBV7-2 and TRBJ1-3 gives the whole variable domain GAGVSQSPSNKVTEKGKDVELRCDPISGHTALYWYRQSLGQGLEFLIYFQGNSAPDKSGLPSDRFSAERTGGSVSTLTIQRTQQEDSAVYLCASSWWDSGNTIYFGEGSWLTVV.

This clonotype appeared a few times. The rearrangement uses TRBV4-1 and TRBJ2-1; TRBD2 matches at 9 bases. There are 15 residues in the CDR3. CDR1 and CDR2 (germline): MGHRA, YSYEKL. V was clipped by 0 bases and J by 15 bases; unmatched bases: 12. This CDR3 reads CASSQEETSGNLAFF. CDR3 bases: TGCGCCAGCAGCCAAGAAGAGACTAGCGGCAACTTGGCGTTCTTC.

This clonotype has ten or more counts. The chain is built from TRBV7-9 and TRBJ1-5, with 9 bases that match TRBD1. The CDR3 length is 17 residues. Trimming at V came to 1 base and at J to 2 bases, leaving 6 bases not matched to a gene. Germline V gene sequence: CDR1 SEHNR, CDR2 FQNEAQ (reference sequence). CDR3 sequence reads: CASSLEGQGFRNQPQHF. The CDR3 nucleotides read TGTGCCAGCAGCTTAGAGGGACAGGGATTTCGCAATCAGCCCCAGCATTTT. Full variable domain (outside the CDR3, taken from reference TRBV7-9 and TRBJ1-5): DTGVSQNPRHKITKRGQNVTFRCDPISEHNRLYWYRQTLGQGPEFLTYFQNEAQLEKSRLLSDRFSAERPKGSFSTLEIQRTEQGDSAMYLCASSLEGQGFRNQPQHFGDGTRLSIL.

V and J are TRBV6-2 or TRBV6-3 and TRBJ2-7, with D maybe TRBD2 (5 bases). The V end lost 7 bases, the J end lost 6 bases, and 19 bases lay between the germline ends. Germline assignment: CDR1 MNHEY and CDR2 SVGEGT. This CDR3 spans 14 amino acids. The CDR3 protein is CASTKALMAGEQYF. DNA for the CDR3: TGTGCCAGCACCAAGGCCCTGATGGCGGGCGAGCAGTACTTC.

The CDR3 sequence: CASSLALDTHEQYF. As DNA, the CDR3 is TGTGCCAGCAGCTTAGCGCTAGACACCCACGAGCAGTACTTC. The rearrangement uses TRBV11-2 and TRBJ2-7; D is undetermined. Per the germline V gene, CDR1 is SGHAT and CDR2 is FQNNGV. Trimming pared 1 base from V and 5 bases from J, leaving 12 bases between. This CDR3 is built from 14 residues.

This chain links TRBV9 with TRBJ2-5; 7 bases line up with TRBD1. Per germline, CDR1 SGDLS and CDR2 YYNGEE. The CDR3 is 13 residues long. The V and J ends lost 1 base and 3 bases, in that order; junction bases with no gene match: 0. Here the CDR3 reads CASSVTGEETQYF. DNA of the CDR3: TGTGCCAGCAGCGTAACAGGGGAAGAGACCCAGTACTTC. The full variable domain, with the rest looked up from reference TRBV9 and TRBJ2-5, is DSGVTQTPKHLITATGQRVTLRCSPRSGDLSVYWYQQSLDQGLQFLIQYYNGEERAKGNILERFSAQQFPDLHSELNLSSLELGDSALYFCASSVTGEETQYFGPGTRLLVL.

In its sample, this clonotype was seen many times. The chain combines TRBV7-8 with TRBJ2-3, with D maybe TRBD1 (6 bases). The ends were cut back, 5 bases at V and 6 bases at J, with 21 bases in the middle. Germline V gives CDR1 SGHVS, CDR2 FQNEAQ. The CDR3 runs 16 residues. CDR3 in amino acids: CASSPNRIARGDTQYF. CDR3 in DNA: TGTGCCAGCAGCCCAAACAGAATTGCTAGGGGGGATACGCAGTATTTT.

The gene calls are TRBV7-8 and TRBJ2-1, with 7 bases identical to TRBD2. Trimming took 4 bases from V and 6 from J; bases not matched to a gene: 15. The CDR3 has 17 residues. Germline V gene data show CDR1 as SGHVS and CDR2 as FQNEAQ. CDR3 nucleotides: TGTGCCAGCAGCTCCCAGGGAGGGCGGCTATGGATCAATGAGCAGTTCTTC. Its protein product is CASSSQGGRLWINEQFF.

The chain uses TRBV7-2 and TRBJ2-3; the match to TRBD2 covers 7 bases. The CDR3 runs to 16 residues. Unmatched junction bases numbered 8, after V lost 1 base and J lost 4 bases. CDR1 is SGHTA and CDR2 is FQGNSA in the germline V gene. CDR3 nucleotides: TGTGCCAGCAGCTTAGATGCGGGAGAAGGGTCAGATACGCAGTATTTT. This encodes CASSLDAGEGSDTQYF.

The table lists this clonotype with many counts. The DNA of the CDR3 is TGTGCCAGCAGTCCGCCATCGGGACTAGCGGGGGTTAGCTCCTACAATGAGCAGTTCTTC. Translating it yields CASSPPSGLAGVSSYNEQFF. V gene TRBV6-1 combines with J gene TRBJ2-1, with 14 bases fitting TRBD2. Germline CDR1 is MNHNS and CDR2 is SASEGT. The CDR3 sequence is 20 residues long. Losses at the gene ends were 5 bases for V and 0 bases for J; bases not matched to a gene: 12.

This clonotype occurred many times. The chain is built from TRBV20-1 and TRBJ1-5, with unresolved D. The CDR3 length is 17 residues. V was shortened by 3 bases and J by 2 bases, with 20 bases between the two germline ends. Germline CDR1 and CDR2: DFQATT and SNEGSKA (reference sequence). The CDR3 protein is CSASPGSLGQGNQPQHF. The CDR3 bases are TGCAGTGCTAGTCCTGGTAGTCTGGGCCAGGGCAATCAGCCCCAGCATTTT.

Turning to this clonotype: One end of the junction is discordant with germline, which a read error may explain. The V and J genes are TRBV20-1 and TRBJ1-1; D possibly corresponds to TRBD1 (6 bases). The germline V gene has CDR1 DFQATT and CDR2 SNEGSKA (reference sequence). The CDR3 loop spans 15 amino acids. The CDR3 here is CSARDRKRGHTEAFF. CDR3 DNA sequence: TGCAGTGCTAGAGATCGAAAAAGGGGACACACTGAAGCGTTCTTT.

This clonotype was seen many times. This chain links TRBV7-6 with TRBJ1-4, with TRBD1 as a possible D gene (6 bases). The CDR3 contains 17 residues. Looked up from germline, CDR1 is SGHVS and CDR2 is FNYEAQ. Deletions cut 7 bases from V and 3 bases from J, with 21 bases between. The CDR3 sequence is CASTPGTTGTANEKLFF. For the CDR3, the DNA is TGTGCCAGCACACCTGGGACAACGGGGACCGCTAATGAAAAACTGTTTTTT.

This clonotype turned up a few times. The rearrangement links TRBV7-2 to TRBJ1-1; tentative D call: TRBD1 (5 bases). V lost 3 bases, J lost 5 bases, and 16 bases lay in between. Per germline, CDR1 SGHTA and CDR2 FQGNSA. This CDR3 spans 15 amino acids. CDR3 in amino acids: CASSLAGGVGTEAFF. The CDR3 DNA is TGTGCCAGCAGCTTGGCCGGGGGGGTTGGTACTGAAGCTTTCTTT.

This clonotype was seen ten or more times. This chain connects TRBV6-1 to TRBJ2-1; possible D gene TRBD2, 6 bases. The CDR3 length is 14 residues. Germline values: CDR1 MNHNS, CDR2 SASEGT. Trimming took 7 bases from V and 8 from J, leaving 18 bases between them. The CDR3 protein is CASTPGESPHEQFF. CDR3 sequence (DNA): TGTGCCAGCACCCCGGGGGAGTCCCCCCATGAGCAGTTCTTC.